Included here is one T cell receptor (beta chain) sequence, with context. This receptor's antigen is unknown. Per-base qualities were not stored, and no clone one base away is much larger. This sample stems from a study of immune characteristics of hereditary and idiopathic chronic pancreatitis. About the investigation overall: The study examined local immune cells and TCRbeta repertoires in the pancreas in hereditary and idiopathic chronic pancreatitis, using control pancreases from organ donors for comparison. In total, about 5 control pancreases, roughly seven hereditary chronic pancreatitis pancreases and roughly six idiopathic chronic pancreatitis pancreases underwent TCRbeta sequencing. The gDNA-based approach was selected because minimal in vitro experimental manipulation of pancreas-infiltrating T cells was involved.

The full study reports these points: Because patient tissue could be obtained only at the time of TPIAT, immune findings may have been influenced by differences in disease duration. Chronic pancreatitis caused by alcohol use was excluded from the study. Hereditary and idiopathic chronic pancreatitis differed in Vbeta-Jbeta gene family usage, including TRBV10, TRBV19, TRBV23 and TRBV5. Among 10 to 15 chronic pancreatitis patients, higher numbers of productive TCR rearrangements went along with higher disease severity scores, showing a positive correlation. Compared with controls, both chronic pancreatitis groups had significantly higher TCRbeta repertoire diversity and lower clonality.

The V and J ends are trimmed by 5 bases and 7 bases, leaving 20 bases between them. The CDR3 measures 15 amino acids from cysteine to phenylalanine. The sequence is cut down to CDR3 DNA, 45 bases in frame from base 1. The germline V gene supplies CDR1 MDHEN and CDR2 SYDVKM. The method behind the library was the immunoSEQ multiplex PCR assay. The TCRbeta CDR3 region and neighboring sequences were amplified from pancreatic genomic DNA and then sequenced. Per the authors' processing: Repertoire diversity was assessed as a mean normalized Shannon-Wiener index, together with productive clonality and counts of productive rearrangements. Control and chronic pancreatitis repertoire metrics were compared by means of the nonparametric Mann-Whitney U test. CDR3beta sequences with identical amino acid composition and length across subjects were defined as shared clonotypes. TCRdb holds this immuneACCESS table with in-frame rearrangements only. Some clones are missing; in checked studies, unresolved V genes explain under half, and the rest has no known cause. The V and J calls and clone size come from that table; D and trimming were worked out from the DNA. The sample table holds over 11,000 clones, of which about 70% were seen once. The top ten constitute approximately 15% of the sample.

Chronic pancreatitis pancreas tissue was obtained from patients undergoing total pancreatectomy with islet autotransplantation (TPIAT). No known history of diabetes was present in the included chronic pancreatitis patients. For TCRbeta sequencing, genomic DNA was extracted directly from bulk pancreas tissue without sorting T cells. Pancreas tissues from patients and organ donors were collected consecutively at two US centers. Sequenced sample: pancreas tissue with hereditary chronic pancreatitis. The chain employs TRBV28 and TRBJ2-5; the D region possibly corresponds to TRBD2 (7 bases align). This clonotype originated in a human donor with chronic pancreatitis. The sequence in DNA is TGTGCCAGCAGTCCAGGGGAGGGCGGCCGGGCGACCCAGTACTTC. It translates as CASSPGEGGRATQYF.